This T cell receptor (beta chain) was documented in a study of CD8+CD57+ T cells in acquired aplastic anemia. Overall study context: Recorded DNA amounts for sorted CD4+ and CD8+ cells had an average of approximately 2.9 ug.

The use of genomic DNA as template underpinned the TCR beta VDJ and CDR3 profiling. MiXCR, run by TCRdb on the reads, gives a single entry per CDR3 protein. The data show about 160,000 distinct CDR3 sequences, with approximately 44% seen just once and 3.2% held by the top ten. Germline CDR1 MNHNS, CDR2 SASEGT. This CDR3 is 14 amino acids long. Patients chosen for sequencing had shown CD8+CD57+ cell expansion by flow cytometry. General observations from the study: Patients had around 30 CD8+ CDR3 sequences in common with controls (the shared set).

Concerning this clonotype: Its antigen is not identified. The junction differs from germline at one of its ends, possibly a read error.

Sequencing used sorted CD4+, CD8+, or CD8+CD57+ T cells (not recorded which) from PBMCs. This receptor was obtained from a human donor with aplastic anemia. This rearrangement joins TRBV6-1 to TRBJ1-5; the match to TRBD1 covers 7 bases. The CDR3 reads CAISAQGQNQPQHF. The CDR3 region has the DNA TGTGCCATCAGTGCACAGGGACAGAATCAGCCCCAGCATTTT.